This T cell receptor (beta chain) comes out of a study of cytomegalovirus exposure and HLA in healthy donors. About the study: Among 350 to 500 genotyped donors, 80% to 90% fell in the Caucasian-associated ancestry cluster.

Worth noting for this clone: What it recognizes is unknown.

The study, taken as a whole, reports: The later analysis indicated that the majority of CMV-associated TCR beta chains appeared HLA-restricted. Later work showed greater clonal expansion in HLA-associated TCR beta chains than in equally common others.

J lost 4 bases, V lost 2 bases, and 9 bases had no gene match. This CDR3 region has 18 residues. Germline CDR1 and CDR2: MNHNS and SASEGT. The study ran its PCR with 60 Vbeta and 13 Jbeta primers. The protocol was immunoSEQ multiplex PCR, while the TCRdb copy is restricted to in-frame clones and leaves out a portion. Of roughly 200,000 clones listed, approximately 70% are singletons. Source material: PBMCs. The receptor's source is a woman in her thirties in good health and CMV-seronegative. This chain joins TRBV6-1 and TRBJ2-2, with TRBD1 identical over 11 bases. DNA for the CDR3: TGTGCCAGCAGTGAATTTGGTTGGGACAGGGGGTTCACCGGGGAGCTGTTTTTT. This translates into CASSEFGWDRGFTGELFF.